This TCR beta chain was observed in a study of read filtering for tumor transcriptome and immune sequencing (dated by TCRdb to 2020 to 2022). Study-wide context: The cohort was composed of about 16 male and more than twelve female patients, with a mean age of approximately 70 years and an age range of about 47 to 80. TCR-region mapped reads per sample ranged from about 3.5 to 10.27 million with IR-seq versus only 85 to 1273 with RNA-seq. The study compared TCR repertoires from targeted immune repertoire sequencing and bulk whole-transcriptome sequencing run on the same bone marrow samples. A main aim was a read-filtering strategy for immune repertoire data, specifically whether clonotypes supported by a single read should be removed. Under revised international staging, roughly 8 patients fell into R-ISS I, around 15 into R-ISS II and about 7 into R-ISS III. After DNase treatment, whole-transcriptome libraries were prepared using the TruSeq RNA Access Library Prep Kit. Overall results and qualifications from the work: Rather than purified T cells, the sorted CD138-negative fraction was a mixed bone marrow immune population. Single-read clonotypes made up around 82% of clonotypes but only approximately 3.7% of total reads in IR-seq, compared with roughly 70% of clonotypes and 40% to 55% of reads in RNA-seq. Compared with RNA-seq, IR-seq captured clonotypes at much higher depth and more reliably, and a smaller IR-seq throughput was enough to identify most shared clonotypes. The correlation between IR-seq and RNA-seq shared clonotype proportions was increased by removal of single-read clonotypes.

This clonotype was counted between two and nine times. It has no known antigen specificity. Base quality data are lacking; no much larger clone is found one base away. Every patient had bone marrow sampled at the time of active disease. Bone marrow mononuclear cells were isolated by Ficoll-Hypaque density gradient centrifugation. To remove myeloma plasma cells, the cells were labeled with CD138 magnetic microbeads on a MACS separator, and CD138-negative cells were then collected by negative selection. Purity of the isolated cells was checked by flow cytometry on an Attune NxT using CD138 antibodies. Total RNA was extracted with TRIzol reagent and quantified with a NanoDrop spectrophotometer. Paired RNA-seq and IR-seq were performed on each patient's CD138-negative bone marrow sample. Trimming takes 3 bases from V and 8 bases from J, and the germline ends sit 19 bases apart. CDR1 and CDR2 are drawn from the germline V gene (reference sequence): DFQATT, SNEGSKA. Including cysteine and phenylalanine, the CDR3 has 14 amino acids. The sequence is cut down to CDR3 DNA, 42 bases in frame from base 1.

TCR libraries were constructed from roughly 0.4 ug RNA using the Immunoverse kit, and molecular barcoded adaptors covering alpha/delta and beta/gamma chains were employed. TCR library preparation used the same RNA that was used for transcriptome sequencing. Sequencing of TCR libraries was carried out on an Illumina HiSeq 4000 with 2 x 150 cycles. The authors' analysis ran thus. TCR reads were aligned to human V, D, J and C references and assembled into CDR3 clonotypes with MiXCR, including quality filtering and error correction. The tcR package in R was used for analysis of clonotype counts and gene usage diversity. For inspection of raw mapping reads, RNA-seq reads were mapped by STAR aligner version 2.5.3a onto GRCh37 of the human genome. To test the effect of sequencing depth on detected clonotypes, IR-seq fastq files were randomly downsampled using Seqtk 1.3. TCRdb ran its own pipeline on the public reads, namely fastp trimming at Q25 and MiXCR clone calling, and kept in-frame beta chains. Every entry covers one CDR3 protein and lists the most common genes and DNA from its rows. What appears here as the V and J calls and clone size reflects TCRdb's work, not the paper's. The sample yields 100,000 to 150,000 distinct CDR3 sequences; roughly 13% were counted once. The top ten constitute 8.4% of the sample.

This sequence originates from a donor aged 40 or older with multiple myeloma. This chain joins TRBV20-1 to TRBJ1-2; the D gene is perhaps TRBD1, on 6 matching bases. The sequencing sample was made of a population of CD138-negative cells sorted from bone marrow. This specimen's cell subset or site label, per the study, means: bone marrow mononuclear cells depleted of CD138+ plasma/myeloma cells by negative magnetic selection. The DNA is TGCAGTGCTAGGGGGTTGCGGGGGGGCGTCGGCTACACCTTC. The encoded protein is CSARGLRGGVGYTF.